This TCR beta chain emerged from a study of T cell repertoires in ileal Crohn's disease (dated by TCRdb to the late 2010s). At the level of the whole study: At the time of surgery, about a third of patients were active smokers, and the median duration of disease was seven to eight years. Every patient underwent surgery because of a complication, which was stricturing disease in roughly 60% and penetrating disease in about 39%. Roughly half of the patients were given postoperative therapy, with 15 to 20 on anti-TNF agents and about a dozen on thiopurines. Neoterminal ileum biopsies obtained at postoperative colonoscopy were designated as M6 samples. TCR repertoire analysis was performed in just over 55 Crohn's disease patients drawn from a prospective multicentre cohort. The study was conducted in parallel with a multicentre cohort that was designed to identify predictors of early endoscopic recurrence following ileocolonic resection. Endoscopic postoperative recurrence was defined by a Rutgeerts score above i0. A total of 170 or so mucosal samples from approximately 60 patients were sequenced, collected from several sites on the surgical specimen and at postoperative endoscopy. Here is what the overall study found, with its caveats: Compared with CD4 T cells, sorted CD8 T cells held more high-frequency clones, which suggests that the mucosal expansions were mostly CD8. Only a subgroup of patients, of unstated size, had their mucosal CD4 and CD8 T cells sorted and sequenced. Compared with non-smokers, patients who were active smokers at surgery showed a significantly higher proportion of clonal expansions (25.9% vs 17.9%, p=0.02). Higher percentages of high-frequency clones at the time of surgery were linked to endoscopic recurrence, and every patient with clonality above 26.8% (18/57) had recurrence. Postoperative endoscopy was performed at varying times within the first year after surgery, with a median delay of approximately 6.8 months.

The time point label, read with the paper, signifies: neoterminal ileum biopsy at postoperative endoscopy, about 6 months after surgery. Adults with ileal or ileocolonic Crohn's disease for whom ileocolonic resection was indicated were considered eligible. Whole ileal mucosal biopsies were kept frozen at -80 degrees C prior to DNA extraction. Genomic DNA was extracted from frozen whole biopsies using a TRizol-based method and was quantified with a NanoDrop 2000 spectrophotometer. Around 550 nanograms of biopsy DNA per sample were submitted for commercial TCRB immunosequencing. CDR3 regions were amplified from genomic DNA by Adaptive Biotechnology using a two-step, amplification bias-controlled multiplex PCR. Primers covering every V and J gene segment were used in the first PCR, while barcodes and Illumina adapters were added in the second PCR. An Illumina instrument was used to sequence the CDR3 libraries. In the authors' own workflow: Analysis combined the vendor-provided pipelines with custom analysis of raw data in R/Bioconductor under R version 3.3.0. Clonality, which ranges from 0 to 1, was calculated as the inverse of the normalised Shannon entropy across all productive clones. High-frequency clones were defined as the share of the repertoire occupied by the top 100 clones, with only clones passing a 95% confidence test being retained. Overlap between samples was measured with the Morisita-Horn index, while repertoire diversity was measured with the Simpson index. TCRdb retrieved this table from immuneACCESS and kept in-frame rearrangements only. Not all clones are present; in checked studies, unresolved V genes account for under half, and no reason is known for the remainder. That table supplies the V and J calls and clone size; D and trimming were determined from the DNA. The sample has around 3,200 clones on record, about 88% of them singletons. The top ten hold approximately 5.1% of the sample.

Notes on this clone: The antigen this receptor binds is unknown. It has no much larger one-base neighbor in the sample; base qualities were not kept.

This TCR came from an adult with Crohn's disease. Sequences were obtained from ileal tissue.

The CDR3 reads CASRRSSGANVLTF. Read as DNA, the sequence is TGTGCCAGCAGACGGTCCTCTGGGGCCAACGTCCTGACTTTC. This chain joins TRBV6-6 to TRBJ2-6, with the identity of the D gene unclear. The germline V gene (reference sequence) gives CDR1 as MNHNY and CDR2 as SVGAGI. V is shortened by 6 bases, J by 0 bases, and the region joining them spans 6 bases. The CDR3 has 14 amino acids, counting the end cysteine and phenylalanine. Only the CDR3 region is kept as DNA, spanning 42 bases read in frame from base 1.